This T cell receptor (beta chain) was identified during a study of spatial heterogeneity in lung cancer. For the study at large: Detection of beta-chain sequences consistently exceeded that of alpha-chain sequences.

The V segment lost 5 bases and the J segment 5 bases; nucleotides outside the gene matches: 6. This CDR3 comprises 14 residues. The germline V gene has CDR1 DFQATT and CDR2 SNEGSKA (reference sequence). Time point indicated: blood at routine non-recurrence follow-up after resection. The sample holds a few counts of this clonotype. TCRdb ran MiXCR on the 5' RACE reads and lists one entry per CDR3 protein. Among 40,000 to 45,000 distinct CDR3 sequences listed, 22% were seen once. J is TRBJ1-4 and V is TRBV20-1; 9 bases are shared with TRBD1. The clonotype was recovered from a female donor with early-stage non-small cell lung cancer. Sequenced here: PBMCs, sampled at follow-up. Written as DNA, the CDR3 is TGCAGTGCTTCCGGGACAGGGAGCAATGAAAAACTGTTTTTT. The encoded protein is CSASGTGSNEKLFF.